Each of the 31 T cell receptor beta chains below was sequenced from the same sample in a study of blood T cell repertoires in COVID-19. Data came from immunoSEQ multiplex PCR; TCRdb stores just in-frame clones and leaves some out. The repertoire holds more than 200,000 clones, with about 89% as singletons. The sequenced material came from PBMCs or T cells enriched from blood (not recorded which). Receptors were obtained from a woman aged 25 to 45 who had recovered from COVID-19.

The chain uses TRBV19 and TRBJ2-7; D might be TRBD1 (7 bases). The ends were cut back, 1 base at V and 7 bases at J, with 17 bases in the middle. Germline CDR1 reads LNHDA; CDR2 reads SQIVND (reference sequence). There are 15 residues in the CDR3. The DNA of the CDR3 is TGTGCCAGTAGTATAGTGGAGGGGGCGGCCTCGGAGCAGTACTTC. Protein: CASSIVEGAASEQYF.

The chain employs TRBV6-5 and TRBJ1-1; D might be TRBD1 (5 bases). This CDR3 contains 13 residues. V lost 5 bases and J lost 6, with 13 bases in between. Germline-derived CDR1 and CDR2 are MNHEY and SVGAGI. Here the CDR3 reads CASSPAGEAEAFF. Here the CDR3 DNA reads TGTGCCAGCAGTCCCGCGGGGGAAGCTGAAGCTTTCTTT.

A word on this clone: Compared with germline, one end of the junction differs, possibly owing to a read error. V gene TRBV7-3 combines with J gene TRBJ1-1; D is undetermined. Germline V gene lookup returns CDR1 SGHTA and CDR2 FQGTGA. The CDR3 extends over 13 amino acids. The CDR3 sequence: CTSSATRNTEAFF. CDR3 DNA: TGTACCAGCAGCGCGACACGGAACACTGAAGCTTTCTTT.

J is TRBJ2-6 and V is TRBV28, with 9 bases lining up with TRBD1. The germline CDR1 and CDR2 sequences are MDHEN and SYDVKM. With 2 bases clipped from V and 0 bases from J, the junction kept 2 bases outside the gene matches. The CDR3 extends over 17 amino acids. CDR3 protein: CASSLVGQGSGANVLTF. As DNA, the CDR3 is TGTGCCAGCAGTTTAGTGGGACAGGGCTCTGGGGCCAACGTCCTGACTTTC.

The CDR3: CASSQDFGGFDQPQHF. The CDR3 coding sequence is TGTGCCAGCAGCCAAGATTTTGGGGGGTTCGATCAGCCCCAGCATTTT. V and J are TRBV4-2 and TRBJ1-5, with D tentatively TRBD1 (5 bases). Trimming took 0 bases from V and 5 from J, leaving 14 bases between them. Looked up from germline, CDR1 is LGHNA and CDR2 is YNFKEQ. There are 16 residues in the CDR3.

J is TRBJ2-1 and V is TRBV30; TRBD1 agrees at 8 bases. Germline CDR1 and CDR2: GTSNPN and SVGIG (reference sequence). The CDR3 totals 16 residues. Trimming removed 2 bases from V and 7 bases from J; junction bases left unmatched: 13. CDR3 in DNA: TGTGCCTGGAGTCCCCTTGGGACAGGTCCTAGGAATGAGCAGTTCTTC. It codes for CAWSPLGTGPRNEQFF.

This chain uses TRBV19 with TRBJ2-2; D is possibly TRBD1 (6 bases). V lost 4 bases, J lost 0 bases, and 12 bases lay in between. The germline V gene has CDR1 LNHDA and CDR2 SQIVND (reference sequence). CDR3 length equals 16 residues. In nucleotides, the CDR3 is TGTGCCAGTAGTACCGACAGGCTAGCGAACACCGGGGAGCTGTTTTTT. It encodes CASSTDRLANTGELFF.

The chain has TRBV28 and TRBJ1-6; the D gene is possibly TRBD1 (6 bases). Germline CDR1 and CDR2: MDHEN and SYDVKM. V gave up 6 bases and J gave up 9 bases, with 18 bases separating them. The CDR3 sequence is 15 residues long. This CDR3 is CASRATQGFSSPLHF. CDR3 DNA: TGTGCCAGCAGAGCTACACAGGGATTTAGTTCACCCCTCCACTTT.

This rearrangement joins TRBV5-1 to TRBJ1-2; a weak D match, TRBD1 (5 bases). CDR3 length equals 13 residues. The ends were cut back, 3 bases at V and 8 bases at J, with 14 bases in the middle. CDR1 and CDR2 from the germline V gene are SGHRS and YFSETQ. The CDR3 region is CASSSGGSEGYTF. In DNA form, the CDR3 reads TGCGCCAGCAGCTCCGGGGGGAGCGAAGGCTACACCTTC.

The table lists this clone with many counts. The V and J genes are TRBV5-4 and TRBJ2-2; maybe TRBD2 (6 bases). This CDR3 comprises 13 residues. In germline, CDR1 is SGHNT, CDR2 YYREEE (reference sequence). Trimming shortened V by 6 bases and J by 3 bases, and 9 bases separated the two germline ends. The CDR3 DNA is TGTGCCAGCAACCGGGAGTACACCGGGGAGCTGTTTTTT. It specifies CASNREYTGELFF.

The chain is built from TRBV10-2 and TRBJ2-1; TRBD1 aligns across 8 bases. Germline lookup yields CDR1 WSHSY and CDR2 SAAADI. V lost 5 bases, J lost 4 bases, and 7 bases stayed unmatched. This CDR3 is built from 15 residues. CDR3 loop: CASSPSGQAYNEQFF. CDR3 in DNA: TGCGCCAGCAGTCCTTCGGGACAGGCTTACAATGAGCAGTTCTTC.

This rearrangement joins TRBV4-3 to TRBJ1-3; D ambiguous. Germline CDR1 reads LGHNA; CDR2 reads YSLEER. With 0 bases removed from V and 0 bases from J, the gap between germline ends came to 15 bases. The CDR3 loop spans 18 amino acids. As DNA, the CDR3 is TGCGCCAGCAGCCAAGAACCGGGGAGTCGACACTCTGGAAACACCATATATTTT. This translates into CASSQEPGSRHSGNTIYF.

The V gene is TRBV5-1, the J gene TRBJ2-7, with 9 bases identical to TRBD1. V trimming: 5 bases; J trimming: 2 bases; junction bases outside the gene matches: 5. CDR3 size: 14 residues. Germline CDR1 reads SGHRS; CDR2 reads YFSETQ. Here the CDR3 reads CASSPGTGTYEQYF. The CDR3 DNA is TGCGCCAGCAGTCCCGGGACAGGGACCTACGAGCAGTACTTC.

The chain links TRBV12-3 or TRBV12-4 to TRBJ1-2; D uncertain. Trimming removed 5 bases at V and 12 bases at J, with 19 bases between. This CDR3 spans 13 amino acids. The DNA for the CDR3 is TGTGCCAGCAGTCGTGACCTCGGGAAGCCTGACACCTTC. Translated, it gives CASSRDLGKPDTF.

The CDR3 sequence is CASSPRTSGRFALSYEQYF. The CDR3 DNA reads as TGTGCCAGCAGCCCGCGGACTAGCGGGAGGTTCGCATTATCCTACGAGCAGTACTTC. The genes are TRBV7-2 and TRBJ2-7; 14 positions agree with TRBD2. The V segment lost 5 bases and the J segment 1 base; nucleotides outside the gene matches: 13. From germline, CDR1 is SGHTA and CDR2 FQGNSA. The CDR3 is 19 residues long.

The chain recombines TRBV11-3 with TRBJ1-3, with D possibly TRBD1 on 5 matching bases. Between the trimmed V and J ends, which lost 5 bases and 1 base, there was a span of 9 bases. The germline gives CDR1 SGHNT, CDR2 YENEEA. The CDR3 loop spans 14 amino acids. The CDR3 DNA reads as TGTGCCAGCAGCACGGGGACTTCTGGAAACACCATATATTTT. Amino acid sequence: CASSTGTSGNTIYF.

This clone was detected only once. This chain connects TRBV28 to TRBJ2-1; 8 bases are a match to TRBD1. CDR3 length equals 14 residues. V lost 6 bases to trimming and J lost 2 bases; unmatched junction nucleotides: 3. Germline CDR1 reads MDHEN; CDR2 reads SYDVKM. CDR3 protein: CASRGTGPYNEQFF. In DNA form, the CDR3 reads TGTGCCAGCAGAGGGACAGGCCCCTACAATGAGCAGTTCTTC.

This chain connects TRBV6-5 to TRBJ1-1; 8 nucleotides agree with TRBD1. From germline, CDR1 is MNHEY and CDR2 SVGAGI. V shed 9 bases, J shed 2 bases, and the junction held 5 bases outside the gene matches. This CDR3 region has 13 residues. CDR3 residues: CASLDRANTEAFF. CDR3 DNA sequence: TGTGCCAGTCTGGACAGGGCTAACACTGAAGCTTTCTTT.

V is TRBV19 and J is TRBJ1-5; D remains unclear. There are 14 residues in the CDR3. The germline V and J ends were trimmed by 3 bases and 9 bases, with 15 bases remaining between them. Looked up from germline, CDR1 is LNHDA and CDR2 is SQIVND (reference sequence). The CDR3 bases are TGTGCCAGTAGTATTAGAGCGGCCGGACGGCCCCAGCATTTT. It translates to CASSIRAAGRPQHF.

The chain joins TRBV3-1 (or the pseudogene TRBV3-2) to TRBJ2-2; no clear D. Germline CDR1 LGHDT, CDR2 YNNKEL (reference sequence). This CDR3 is built from 14 residues. Trimming shortened V by 1 base and J by 1 base, and 4 bases separated the two germline ends. The CDR3 DNA follows: TGTGCCAGCAGCCAAGGACAGAACACCGGGGAGCTGTTTTTT. Translated, it gives CASSQGQNTGELFF.

The rearrangement joins TRBV9 to TRBJ1-2; no firm D call. The CDR3 totals 13 residues. CDR1 and CDR2 from the germline V gene are SGDLS and YYNGEE. V was cut by 1 base and J by 1 base, with 5 bases left in between. CDR3 amino acids: CASSVYGNYGYTF. In nucleotides, the CDR3 is TGTGCCAGCAGCGTATACGGTAACTATGGCTACACCTTC. Together with reference TRBV9 and TRBJ1-2, the CDR3 gives the full variable domain: DSGVTQTPKHLITATGQRVTLRCSPRSGDLSVYWYQQSLDQGLQFLIQYYNGEERAKGNILERFSAQQFPDLHSELNLSSLELGDSALYFCASSVYGNYGYTFGSGTRLTVV.

The rearrangement joins TRBV6-5 to TRBJ1-2; D is uncertain. V was pared by 2 bases and J by 4 bases, with 14 bases between. Germline assignment: CDR1 MNHEY and CDR2 SVGAGI. This CDR3 has 15 residues. CDR3 in DNA: TGTGCCAGCAGTTACCAAGACACAGCCCTCTATGGCTACACCTTC. Translating gives CASSYQDTALYGYTF.

This chain uses TRBV10-3 with TRBJ1-4, with D possibly matching TRBD1 (6 bases). The CDR3 length is 14 residues. Germline lookup yields CDR1 ENHRY and CDR2 SYGVKD. Trimming stripped 3 bases from V and 7 bases from J, with 12 bases between. CDR3 amino acids: CAISDGGQVEKLFF. The CDR3 bases are TGTGCCATCAGTGACGGGGGGCAGGTTGAAAAACTGTTTTTT.

This chain joins TRBV18 and TRBJ1-1, with D possibly matching TRBD1 (6 bases). Between the trimmed V and J ends, which lost 1 base and 4 bases, there was a span of 13 bases. Germline CDR1 KGHSH, CDR2 LQKENI. This CDR3 is built from 15 residues. The CDR3, as DNA: TGTGCCAGCTCACCACAGAAGCTAGGGGGCACTGAAGCTTTCTTT. Protein product: CASSPQKLGGTEAFF. Drawing the rest from reference TRBV18 and TRBJ1-1, the complete variable domain is NAGVMQNPRHLVRRRGQEARLRCSPMKGHSHVYWYRQLPEEGLKFMVYLQKENIIDESGMPKERFSAEFPKEGPSILRIQQVVRGDSAAYFCASSPQKLGGTEAFFGQGTRLTVV.

This chain uses TRBV7-9 with TRBJ1-4, with D possibly TRBD1 on 5 matching bases. Germline CDR1 SEHNR, CDR2 FQNEAQ (reference sequence). The CDR3 has 15 residues. The ends were cut back, 1 base at V and 6 bases at J, with 12 bases in the middle. The chain's CDR3 is CASSLVRSGDEKLFF. As DNA, the CDR3 is TGTGCCAGCAGCTTAGTCCGATCGGGGGATGAAAAACTGTTTTTT.

V usage is TRBV19 and J usage is TRBJ2-5, with 13 bases identical to TRBD2. The CDR3 totals 17 residues. CDR1 is LNHDA, CDR2 SQIVND, per germline (reference sequence). Trimming at V came to 3 bases and at J to 1 base, leaving 5 bases not matched to a gene. The CDR3 bases are TGTGCCAGTAGTATGCGGACTAGCGGGAGTGCCCAAGAGACCCAGTACTTC. The encoded protein is CASSMRTSGSAQETQYF. The complete variable domain, with remaining parts taken from reference TRBV19 and TRBJ2-5, reads DGGITQSPKYLFRKEGQNVTLSCEQNLNHDAMYWYRQDPGQGLRLIYYSQIVNDFQKGDIAEGYSVSREKKESFPLTVTSAQKNPTAFYLCASSMRTSGSAQETQYFGPGTRLLVL.

The chain recombines TRBV5-1 with TRBJ1-6; possibly TRBD1 for D (6 bases). CDR3 length: 15 amino acids. Trimming stripped 0 bases from V and 7 bases from J, with 11 bases between. Germline CDR1 reads SGHRS; CDR2 reads YFSETQ. The CDR3 region has the DNA TGCGCCAGCAGCTTGGGACAGGCCGGGAATTCACCCCTCCACTTT. This sequence encodes CASSLGQAGNSPLHF.

This rearrangement joins TRBV19 to TRBJ1-1; the match to TRBD1 covers 9 bases. Germline values: CDR1 LNHDA, CDR2 SQIVND (reference sequence). V dropped 7 bases and J dropped 4; count of bases not matched to a gene: 4. This CDR3 contains 13 residues. In DNA, the CDR3 is TGTGCCAGTACTACAGGGGGCCTCACTGAAGCTTTCTTT. Protein: CASTTGGLTEAFF.

The V gene is TRBV9, the J gene TRBJ2-7; TRBD1 matches at 7 bases. With V trimmed by 0 bases and J by 6 bases, 18 bases remained unmatched. Germline-derived CDR1 and CDR2 are SGDLS and YYNGEE. CDR3 length: 18 residues. The DNA of the CDR3 is TGTGCCAGCAGCGTAGGACAGGGTAGGTGGGAGAGGACGTGCGAGCAGTACTTC. Encoded protein: CASSVGQGRWERTCEQYF. Full variable domain (remainder filled in from reference TRBV9 and TRBJ2-7): DSGVTQTPKHLITATGQRVTLRCSPRSGDLSVYWYQQSLDQGLQFLIQYYNGEERAKGNILERFSAQQFPDLHSELNLSSLELGDSALYFCASSVGQGRWERTCEQYFGPGTRLTVT.

This chain connects TRBV15 to TRBJ1-5; D is perhaps TRBD1 (6 bases). V lost 6 bases and J lost 6, with 15 bases in between. The CDR3 totals 14 residues. CDR1 and CDR2 from the germline V gene are LNHNV and YYDKDF (reference sequence). The CDR3 loop reads CATRFPGVGQPQHF. In DNA, the CDR3 is TGTGCCACCAGATTCCCAGGGGTGGGTCAGCCCCAGCATTTT. Full variable domain (rest looked up from reference TRBV15 and TRBJ1-5): DAMVIQNPRYQVTQFGKPVTLSCSQTLNHNVMYWYQQKSSQAPKLLFHYYDKDFNNEADTPDNFQSRRPNTSFCFLDIRSPGLGDTAMYLCATRFPGVGQPQHFGDGTRLSIL.

V gene TRBV5-1 combines with J gene TRBJ2-1, with D possibly TRBD1 on 5 matching bases. Deletions cut 3 bases from V and 7 bases from J, with 17 bases between. Germline V gene sequence: CDR1 SGHRS, CDR2 YFSETQ. The CDR3 totals 15 residues. The CDR3 coding sequence is TGCGCCAGCAGCTCCATACAGGAGTTGGGTAATGAGCAGTTCTTC. As protein: CASSSIQELGNEQFF. Variable domain in full (rest from reference TRBV5-1 and TRBJ2-1): KAGVTQTPRYLIKTRGQQVTLSCSPISGHRSVSWYQQTPGQGLQFLFEYFSETQRNKGNFPGRFSGRQFSNSRSEMNVSTLELGDSALYLCASSSIQELGNEQFFGPGTRLTVL.